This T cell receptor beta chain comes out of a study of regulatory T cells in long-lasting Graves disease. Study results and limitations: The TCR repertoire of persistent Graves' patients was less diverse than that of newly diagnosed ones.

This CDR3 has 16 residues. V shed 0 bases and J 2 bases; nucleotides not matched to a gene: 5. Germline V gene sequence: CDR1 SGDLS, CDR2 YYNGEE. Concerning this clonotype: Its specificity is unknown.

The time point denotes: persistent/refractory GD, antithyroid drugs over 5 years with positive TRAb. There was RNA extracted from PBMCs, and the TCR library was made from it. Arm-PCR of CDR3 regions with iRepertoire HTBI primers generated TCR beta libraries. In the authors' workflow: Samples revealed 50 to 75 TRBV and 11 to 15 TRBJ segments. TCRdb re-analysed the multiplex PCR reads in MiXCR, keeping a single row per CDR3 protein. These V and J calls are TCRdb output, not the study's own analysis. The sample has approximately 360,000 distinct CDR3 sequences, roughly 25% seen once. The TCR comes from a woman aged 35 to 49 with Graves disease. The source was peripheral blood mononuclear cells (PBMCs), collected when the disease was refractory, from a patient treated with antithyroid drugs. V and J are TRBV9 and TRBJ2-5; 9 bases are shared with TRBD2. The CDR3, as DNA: TGTGCCAGCAGCGTAGAGTCTAGCGGGATTCAAGAGACCCAGTACTTC. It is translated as CASSVESSGIQETQYF.